These 22 T cell receptor beta chains were all obtained from the same sample, sequenced in a study of blood T cell repertoires in COVID-19. Assay: immunoSEQ multiplex PCR; the TCRdb copy retains only in-frame clones and omits some. This table holds some 150,000 clones, just under 85% found once. Sequencing was performed on peripheral blood. The source of these receptors is a man between 40 and 49 years old who had recovered from COVID-19.

The chain links TRBV20-1 to TRBJ2-4; the D is unclear. Looked up from germline, CDR1 is DFQATT and CDR2 is SNEGSKA (reference sequence). V was pared by 3 bases and J by 6 bases, with 12 bases between. The CDR3 runs to 13 residues. DNA for the CDR3: TGCAGTGCTAGTTCCGCGGTCAGAAACATTCAGTACTTC. Protein: CSASSAVRNIQYF.

Points on this clone: Compared with germline, one end of the junction differs, possibly owing to a read error. V is TRBV12-3 or TRBV12-4 and J is TRBJ2-7, with TRBD1 as a possible D gene (6 bases). There are 12 residues in the CDR3. DNA of the CDR3: TGTGCCAGCAGTCTTACAGGGTCGGGTGGGGACTTC. It codes for CASSLTGSGGDF.

The gene calls are TRBV4-1 and TRBJ2-1, with 13 bases aligning to TRBD2. CDR3 length equals 18 residues. Trimming at V came to 1 base and at J to 5 bases, leaving 8 bases not matched to a gene. Germline CDR1 is MGHRA and CDR2 is YSYEKL. The CDR3: CASSQVVLAGGPHNEQFF. CDR3 nucleotide sequence: TGCGCCAGCAGCCAAGTGGTACTAGCGGGAGGGCCCCACAATGAGCAGTTCTTC.

This rearrangement joins TRBV7-8 to TRBJ2-1; a possible D gene is TRBD2 (5 bases). The V gene's germline CDR1 is SGHVS and CDR2 FQNEAQ. With 7 bases removed from V and 6 bases from J, the gap between germline ends came to 19 bases. CDR3 length equals 15 residues. This CDR3 reads CASTPRHAGVNEQFF. CDR3 DNA: TGTGCCAGCACCCCCAGGCACGCCGGGGTCAATGAGCAGTTCTTC.

This clone was observed a few times. CDR3 nucleotide sequence: TGTGCCAGCTCACCTGTAGCAGTCGGCTCCTACGAGCAGTACTTC. Its protein is CASSPVAVGSYEQYF. This rearrangement joins TRBV18 to TRBJ2-7; D unresolved. The CDR3 has 15 amino acids. The V and J ends lost 3 bases and 0 bases respectively, with 12 bases between them. The V gene's germline CDR1 is KGHSH and CDR2 LQKENI. The variable domain in full, with the rest retrieved from reference TRBV18 and TRBJ2-7, is NAGVMQNPRHLVRRRGQEARLRCSPMKGHSHVYWYRQLPEEGLKFMVYLQKENIIDESGMPKERFSAEFPKEGPSILRIQQVVRGDSAAYFCASSPVAVGSYEQYFGPGTRLTVT.

The genes are TRBV19 and TRBJ1-4; D unresolved. The CDR3 is 15 residues long. Germline CDR1 LNHDA, CDR2 SQIVND (reference sequence). Trimming shortened V by 8 bases and J by 2 bases, and 15 bases separated the two germline ends. CDR3 protein: CASRPGSGTNEKLFF. For the CDR3, the DNA is TGTGCCAGTCGCCCGGGGTCTGGGACTAATGAAAAACTGTTTTTT.

This chain uses TRBV20-1 with TRBJ2-3; 13 bases fit TRBD2. The CDR3 has 15 residues. Trimming cost V 5 bases and J 5 bases; bases outside gene matches: 7. In germline, CDR1 is DFQATT, CDR2 SNEGSKA (reference sequence). CDR3 residues: CSAGGLAGAVDTQYF. The CDR3, as DNA: TGCAGTGCTGGTGGACTAGCGGGAGCGGTAGATACGCAGTATTTT.

The chain uses TRBV30 and TRBJ1-5, with 8 bases matching TRBD1. The J segment lost 0 bases and the V segment lost 2 bases, leaving 9 bases of the junction unmatched. The CDR3 has 17 residues. Per the germline V gene, CDR1 is GTSNPN and CDR2 is SVGIG (reference sequence). The CDR3 protein is CAWSPARGPYSNQPQHF. In nucleotides, the CDR3 is TGTGCCTGGAGTCCTGCCAGGGGGCCGTATAGCAATCAGCCCCAGCATTTT.

The CDR3 DNA reads as TGTGCCAGCAGTTCGCAGGGGGCTCGAAACACCATATATTTT. Protein: CASSSQGARNTIYF. The chain employs TRBV6-5 and TRBJ1-3; 8 bases match TRBD1. This CDR3 contains 14 residues. V lost 4 bases to trimming and J lost 5 bases; unmatched junction nucleotides: 4. Germline values: CDR1 MNHEY, CDR2 SVGAGI.

This chain connects TRBV2 to TRBJ2-1, with 8 bases fitting TRBD2. Germline CDR1 and CDR2: SNHLY and FYNNEI. With 6 bases clipped from V and 8 bases from J, the junction kept 9 bases outside the gene matches. This CDR3 is built from 14 residues. CDR3 nucleotides: TGTGCCAGCAGCGCCCACAGCGGGGGAGATGAGCAGTTCTTC. This translates into CASSAHSGGDEQFF.

This chain links TRBV6-1 with TRBJ1-2; D unresolved. Trimming removed 2 bases from V and 6 bases from J, with 4 bases in between. The CDR3 loop spans 11 amino acids. Germline V gene data show CDR1 as MNHNS and CDR2 as SASEGT. CDR3 sequence: CASSEYDGYTF. DNA for the CDR3: TGTGCCAGCAGTGAATATGATGGCTACACCTTC.

The chain is built from TRBV3-1 (or the pseudogene TRBV3-2) and TRBJ2-2; maybe TRBD2 (5 bases). V was trimmed by 8 bases and J by 7 bases, leaving 17 bases between them. The CDR3 loop spans 14 amino acids. Germline V gives CDR1 LGHDT, CDR2 YNNKEL (reference sequence). The CDR3 spells CASQPAGFGGELFF. CDR3 DNA sequence: TGTGCCAGCCAACCCGCGGGTTTCGGCGGGGAGCTGTTTTTT.

The chain uses TRBV13 and TRBJ2-7; 11 bases are a match to TRBD2. Germline lookup yields CDR1 PRHDT and CDR2 FYEKMQ (reference sequence). V gave up 5 bases and J gave up 5 bases; unmatched junction bases: 8. CDR3 length: 15 residues. CDR3 sequence (DNA): TGTGCCAGCAGCCCGTTAGCGGGAGGGCCCCACGAGCAGTACTTC. Translating gives CASSPLAGGPHEQYF.

The CDR3 region is CASSQGTSGDEQFF. In DNA form, the CDR3 reads TGCGCCAGCAGCCAAGGGACTAGCGGTGATGAGCAGTTCTTC. The chain recombines TRBV4-1 with TRBJ2-1, with 10 bases fitting TRBD2. The germline CDR1 and CDR2 sequences are MGHRA and YSYEKL. Germline trimming cut 1 base from V and 8 bases from J; bases unmatched to any gene: 2. The CDR3 runs 14 residues.

The rearrangement joins TRBV7-3 to TRBJ2-1; 9 nucleotides align to TRBD2. This CDR3 is 17 amino acids long. The germline gives CDR1 SGHTA, CDR2 FQGTGA. The trim removed 6 bases at V and 9 bases at J, leaving 18 bases unmatched. The CDR3 here is CASSPEPLAGNKGEQFF. Written as DNA, the CDR3 is TGTGCCAGCAGTCCCGAACCGCTAGCGGGGAACAAGGGTGAGCAGTTCTTC.

In nucleotides, the CDR3 is TGTGCCAGCAGTGAAGGACTTTACTACGAGCAGTACTTC. It encodes CASSEGLYYEQYF. The J gene is TRBJ2-7, the V gene TRBV2; D not resolved. CDR1 SNHLY and CDR2 FYNNEI come from the germline V gene. Trimming removed 1 base from V and 3 bases from J, with 7 bases in between. This CDR3 is 13 amino acids long.

The chain carries TRBV27 and TRBJ1-5; D call uncertain. CDR1 and CDR2 from the germline V gene are MNHEY and SMNVEV (reference sequence). V lost 2 bases to trimming and J lost 0 bases, with 8 bases between them. The length of the CDR3 is 15 residues. CDR3 nucleotides: TGTGCCAGCAGTTTACGGGGAGTTAGCAATCAGCCCCAGCATTTT. The encoded protein is CASSLRGVSNQPQHF.

The chain joins TRBV6-5 to TRBJ2-1, with TRBD2 as a possible D gene (6 bases). The CDR3 sequence is 12 residues long. Per the germline V gene, CDR1 is MNHEY and CDR2 is SVGAGI. V was cut by 7 bases and J by 4 bases, with 8 bases left in between. CDR3 region: CASNSGYNEQFF. The CDR3 coding sequence is TGTGCCAGCAATAGCGGATACAATGAGCAGTTCTTC.

The CDR3 here is CASSHAGTGDEKLFF. The CDR3 coding sequence is TGTGCCAGCAGTCACGCCGGGACAGGGGACGAAAAACTGTTTTTT. The chain has TRBV28 and TRBJ1-4, with 10 bases matching TRBD1. Germline values: CDR1 MDHEN, CDR2 SYDVKM. V gave up 5 bases and J gave up 8 bases; unmatched junction bases: 8. CDR3 length: 15 residues. Using reference TRBV28 and TRBJ1-4 for the parts outside the CDR3, the full variable domain is DVKVTQSSRYLVKRTGEKVFLECVQDMDHENMFWYRQDPGLGLRLIYFSYDVKMKEKGDIPEGYSVSREKKERFSLILESASTNQTSMYLCASSHAGTGDEKLFFGSGTQLSVL.

The J gene is TRBJ2-6, the V gene TRBV7-8, with 7 nucleotides matching TRBD1. The junction had 15 bases not matched to a gene; V was cut back by 5 bases and J by 2 bases. CDR3 length equals 19 residues. CDR1 and CDR2 from the germline V gene are SGHVS and FQNEAQ. The CDR3 region is CASSLRGRTRPTGANVLTF. The CDR3 DNA sequence: TGTGCCAGCAGCCTAAGGGGGCGGACCCGCCCCACTGGGGCCAACGTCCTGACTTTC.

The chain uses TRBV7-2 and TRBJ2-3; maybe TRBD1 (6 bases). Per germline, CDR1 SGHTA and CDR2 FQGNSA. Trimming stripped 3 bases from V and 2 bases from J, with 9 bases between. The CDR3 loop spans 14 amino acids. CDR3: CASSLYRVTDTQYF. The CDR3 DNA is TGTGCCAGCAGCTTGTACAGGGTCACAGATACGCAGTATTTT.

The chain has TRBV5-1 and TRBJ1-2; a weak D match, TRBD1 (5 bases). Germline V CDR1 and CDR2: SGHRS, YFSETQ. This CDR3 is built from 15 residues. Trimming left V 7 bases short and J 0 bases short, with 16 bases between. CDR3 sequence (DNA): TGCGCCAGCCAGGAAGGGGTGGTGGCTAACTATGGCTACACCTTC. This translates into CASQEGVVANYGYTF.